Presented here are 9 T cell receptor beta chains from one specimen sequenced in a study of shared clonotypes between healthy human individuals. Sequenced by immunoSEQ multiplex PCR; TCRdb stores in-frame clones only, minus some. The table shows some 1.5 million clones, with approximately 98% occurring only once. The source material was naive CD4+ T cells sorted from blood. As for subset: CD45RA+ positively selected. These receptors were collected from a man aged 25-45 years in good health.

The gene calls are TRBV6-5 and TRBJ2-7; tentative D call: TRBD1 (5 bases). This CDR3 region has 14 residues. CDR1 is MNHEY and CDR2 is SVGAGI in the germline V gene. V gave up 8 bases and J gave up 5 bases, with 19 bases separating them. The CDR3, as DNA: TGTGCCAGCCTCCCTAGGGGCAGAGGAAACGAGCAGTACTTC. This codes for CASLPRGRGNEQYF.

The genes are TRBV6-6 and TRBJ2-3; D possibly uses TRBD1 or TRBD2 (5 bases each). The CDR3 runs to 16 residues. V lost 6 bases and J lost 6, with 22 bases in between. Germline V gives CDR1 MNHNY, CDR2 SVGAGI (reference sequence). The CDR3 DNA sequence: TGTGCCAGCAGGCCACGGGGCGGCAATTCAGGGGATACGCAGTATTTT. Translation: CASRPRGGNSGDTQYF.

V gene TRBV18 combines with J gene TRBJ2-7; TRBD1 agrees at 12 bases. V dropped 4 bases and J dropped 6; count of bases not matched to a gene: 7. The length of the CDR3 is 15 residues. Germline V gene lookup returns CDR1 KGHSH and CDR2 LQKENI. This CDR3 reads CASSLTGTGGSEQYF. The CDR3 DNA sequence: TGTGCCAGCTCACTAACCGGGACAGGGGGCTCCGAGCAGTACTTC. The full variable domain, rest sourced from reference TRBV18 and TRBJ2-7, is NAGVMQNPRHLVRRRGQEARLRCSPMKGHSHVYWYRQLPEEGLKFMVYLQKENIIDESGMPKERFSAEFPKEGPSILRIQQVVRGDSAAYFCASSLTGTGGSEQYFGPGTRLTVT.

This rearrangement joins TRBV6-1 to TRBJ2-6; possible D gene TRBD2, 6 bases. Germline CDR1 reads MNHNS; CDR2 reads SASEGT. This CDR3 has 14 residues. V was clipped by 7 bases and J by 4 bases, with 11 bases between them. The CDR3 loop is CASMGGTGANVLTF. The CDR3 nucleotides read TGTGCCAGCATGGGGGGAACCGGGGCCAACGTCCTGACTTTC.

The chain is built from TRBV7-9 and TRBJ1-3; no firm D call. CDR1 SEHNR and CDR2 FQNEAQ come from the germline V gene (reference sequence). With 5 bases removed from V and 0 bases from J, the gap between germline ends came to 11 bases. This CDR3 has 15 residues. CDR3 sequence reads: CASSMGPGSGNTIYF. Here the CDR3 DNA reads TGTGCCAGCAGCATGGGCCCGGGCTCTGGAAACACCATATATTTT.

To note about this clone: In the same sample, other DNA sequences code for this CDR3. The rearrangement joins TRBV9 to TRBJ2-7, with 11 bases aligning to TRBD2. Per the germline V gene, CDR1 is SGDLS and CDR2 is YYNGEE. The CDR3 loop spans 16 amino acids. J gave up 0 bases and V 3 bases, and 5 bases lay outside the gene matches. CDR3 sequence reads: CASSASGTSGSYEQYF. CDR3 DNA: TGTGCCAGCAGCGCTTCCGGGACTAGCGGCTCCTACGAGCAGTACTTC.

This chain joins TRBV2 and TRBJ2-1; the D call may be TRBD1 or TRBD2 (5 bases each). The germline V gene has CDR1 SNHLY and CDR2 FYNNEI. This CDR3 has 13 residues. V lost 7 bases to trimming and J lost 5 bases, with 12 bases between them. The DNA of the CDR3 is TGTGCCAGCATTCGGGACGTTCACAATGAGCAGTTCTTC. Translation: CASIRDVHNEQFF.

CDR3 residues: CASTPGGASADTQYF. The CDR3 DNA is TGTGCCAGCACCCCCGGGGGGGCGAGTGCAGATACGCAGTATTTT. The rearrangement uses TRBV28 and TRBJ2-3, with TRBD2 identical over 8 bases. The germline CDR1 and CDR2 sequences are MDHEN and SYDVKM. J lost 4 bases, V lost 7 bases, and 10 bases had no gene match. This CDR3 is 15 amino acids long.

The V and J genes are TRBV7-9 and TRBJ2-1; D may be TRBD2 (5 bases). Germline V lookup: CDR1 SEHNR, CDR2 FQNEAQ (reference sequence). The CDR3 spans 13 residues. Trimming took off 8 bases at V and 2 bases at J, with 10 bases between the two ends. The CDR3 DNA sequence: TGTGCCAGCCAAGCGGCTACCTACAATGAGCAGTTCTTC. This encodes CASQAATYNEQFF.